This T cell receptor beta chain stems from a study of monozygotic twins with inflammatory bowel disease. Generation of cDNA took place in eight separate reactions per sample. The cDNA of both the TCRalpha and TCRbeta chains was subjected to two nested PCRs of around 15 and 10 cycles. Reanalyzing the 5' RACE reads, TCRdb keeps one entry per CDR3 protein, without DNA. The specimen's table records 350,000 to 500,000 distinct CDR3 sequences. The CDR3 length is 15 residues. Germline loops: CDR1 LNHDA, CDR2 SQIVND (reference sequence). Material for sequencing was blood. The TCR sequence derives from a human donor with ulcerative colitis or Crohn's disease, or a healthy co-twin of an affected twin (not recorded which). J is TRBJ1-2 and V is TRBV19; TCRdb outputs TRBD1, but without DNA this stays unchecked. The CDR3 here is CASSEDRRGLPGYTF.